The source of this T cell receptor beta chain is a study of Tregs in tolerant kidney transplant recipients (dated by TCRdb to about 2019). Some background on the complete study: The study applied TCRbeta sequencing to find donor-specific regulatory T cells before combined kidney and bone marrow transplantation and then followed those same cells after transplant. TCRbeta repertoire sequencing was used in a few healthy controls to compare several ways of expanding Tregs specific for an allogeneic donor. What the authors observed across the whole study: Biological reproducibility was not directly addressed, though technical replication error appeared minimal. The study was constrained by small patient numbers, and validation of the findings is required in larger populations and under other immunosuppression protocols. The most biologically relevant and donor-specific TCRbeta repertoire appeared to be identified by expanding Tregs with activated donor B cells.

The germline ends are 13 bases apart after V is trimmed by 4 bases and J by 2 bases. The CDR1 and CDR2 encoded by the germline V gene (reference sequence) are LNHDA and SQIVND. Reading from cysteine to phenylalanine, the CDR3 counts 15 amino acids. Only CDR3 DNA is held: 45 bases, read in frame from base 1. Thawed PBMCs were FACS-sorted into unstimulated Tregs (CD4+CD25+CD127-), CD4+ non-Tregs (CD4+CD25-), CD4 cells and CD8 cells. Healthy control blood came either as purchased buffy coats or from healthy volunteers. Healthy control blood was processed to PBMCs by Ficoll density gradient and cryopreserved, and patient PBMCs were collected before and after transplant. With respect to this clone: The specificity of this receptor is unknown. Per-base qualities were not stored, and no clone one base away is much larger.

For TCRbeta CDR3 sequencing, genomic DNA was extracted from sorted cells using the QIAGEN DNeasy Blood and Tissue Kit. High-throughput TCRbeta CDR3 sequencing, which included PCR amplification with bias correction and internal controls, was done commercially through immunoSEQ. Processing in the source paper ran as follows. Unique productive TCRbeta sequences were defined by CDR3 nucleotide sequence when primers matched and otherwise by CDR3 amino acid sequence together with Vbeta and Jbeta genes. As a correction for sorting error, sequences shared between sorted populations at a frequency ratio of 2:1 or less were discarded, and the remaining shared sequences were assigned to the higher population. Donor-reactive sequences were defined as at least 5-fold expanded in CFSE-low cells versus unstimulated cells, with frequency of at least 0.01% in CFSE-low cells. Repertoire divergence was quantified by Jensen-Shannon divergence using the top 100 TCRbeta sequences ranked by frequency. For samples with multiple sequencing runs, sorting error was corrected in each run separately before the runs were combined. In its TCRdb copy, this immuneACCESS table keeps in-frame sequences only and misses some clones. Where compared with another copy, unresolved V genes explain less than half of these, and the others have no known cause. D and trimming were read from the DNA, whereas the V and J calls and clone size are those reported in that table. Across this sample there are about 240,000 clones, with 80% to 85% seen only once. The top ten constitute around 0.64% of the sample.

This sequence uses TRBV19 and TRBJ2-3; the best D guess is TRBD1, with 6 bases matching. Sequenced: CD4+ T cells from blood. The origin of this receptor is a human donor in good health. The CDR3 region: CASSSTGSYTDTQYF. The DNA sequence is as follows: TGTGCCAGTAGTAGCACAGGGTCGTACACAGATACGCAGTATTTT.